A selection of T cell receptor beta chains follows, all from one sample in a study of prognosis after radiotherapy for stage I lung cancer. Each CDR3 protein is one row after TCRdb ran MiXCR on the multiplex PCR reads. The data show about 18,000 distinct CDR3 sequences, approximately 25% seen once. Here the sequenced sample was PBMCs, taken before or after stereotactic body radiation therapy (not recorded which). The receptors derive from a donor over 45 with non-small cell lung cancer. Both conserved end residues are part of each CDR3. A D gene is named only where the DNA matches it firmly. Size values are once, few and many counts, or a class for expanded clones, and some rows have none.

D	V	J	size	DNA	CDR3
.	TRBV3-1	TRBJ2-5	many	TGTGCCAGCAGCCCCTCTTTTCCGAGGGTGGTGACCCAGTACTTC	CASSPSFPRVVTQYF
.	TRBV6-5	TRBJ2-7	many	TGTGCCAGCAGTTACCAGTCGGTCGGGAACGAGCAGTACTTC	CASSYQSVGNEQYF
.	TRBV27	TRBJ2-2	many	TGTGCCAGCAGTTCCAGGGGAGGCACCGGGGAGCTGTTTTTT	CASSSRGGTGELFF
TRBD1	TRBV3-1	TRBJ2-7	many	TGTGCCAGCAGCCAAGCCCCGACAGGGTACGAGCAGTACTTC	CASSQAPTGYEQYF
.	TRBV15	TRBJ2-5	many	TGTGCCACCAGCATAAGGAGCGATGGGAGTCCCCAGTACTTC	CATSIRSDGSPQYF
.	TRBV2	TRBJ2-7	many	TGTGCCAGCAGTTGGGCAGGCCAACAATCCTACGAGCAGTACTTC	CASSWAGQQSYEQYF
.	TRBV29-1	TRBJ2-6	.	TGCAGCGTTGAGATATCTAGCTCCTCTGGGTCCAACGTCCTGACTTTC	CSVEISSSSGSNVLTF
.	TRBV7-9	TRBJ1-3	.	TGTGCCAGCAGAGATCTAGGTTCTGGAAACACCATATATTTT	CASRDLGSGNTIYF
TRBD2	TRBV19	TRBJ2-7	many	TGTGCCAGTAGTAATTTGAAGCGGGAATGGTACGAGCAGTACTTC	CASSNLKREWYEQYF
.	TRBV20-1	TRBJ2-6	medium-sized	TGCAGTGCTAGAGATCAGATACCGTCAGGTGGGGCCAACGTCCTGACTTTC	CSARDQIPSGGANVLTF
TRBD2	TRBV5-1	TRBJ2-1	many	TGCGCCAGCAGCACCTTTAGCGGGAGTCTCTCCTACAATGAGCAGTTCTTC	CASSTFSGSLSYNEQFF
TRBD2	TRBV4-1	TRBJ2-3	many	TGCGCCAGCAGCCAAGCTCTGAGTCTAGCGGGAGGGTCAGATACGCAGTATTTT	CASSQALSLAGGSDTQYF
.	TRBV3-2	TRBJ2-1	many	TGTGCCAGCAGCCAACCCGGACAGGCTGTGCAGTTCTTC	CASSQPGQAVQFF
.	TRBV6-1	TRBJ2-2	.	TGTGCCAGTGACGGGATCGGCGCCGGGGAGCTGTTTTTT	CASDGIGAGELFF
.	TRBV27	TRBJ2-1	medium-sized	TGTGCCAGCAGTTTATCGATGTACTCCGGGCTCTACAATGAGCAGTTCTTC	CASSLSMYSGLYNEQFF
.	TRBV20-1	TRBJ1-2	many	TGCAGTGCTACGGAAGAAGTCCCTGGCTATGGCTACACCTTC	CSATEEVPGYGYTF
.	TRBV30	TRBJ1-2	.	TGTGCCTGGAGTGGAAAAATACAGTCCTATGGCTACACCTTC	CAWSGKIQSYGYTF
TRBD2	TRBV6-1	TRBJ2-7	many	TGTGCCAGCAGCCAAGCCGGGACTAGCGGGAGGGCCGCTGAGCAGTACTTC	CASSQAGTSGRAAEQYF
.	TRBV12-3/TRBV12-4	TRBJ1-6	medium-sized	TGTGCCAGCAGCCCCCAGGCGGCGAATAATTCACCCCTCCACTTT	CASSPQAANNSPLHF
.	TRBV30	TRBJ2-7	many	TGTGCCTGGAGCCAAGGCGGGGCAAGGGTGGGGGAGCAGTACTTC	CAWSQGGARVGEQYF
.	TRBV4-1	TRBJ2-1	few	TGCGCCAGCAGCCAACTGAATGAGCAGTTCTTC	CASSQLNEQFF
.	TRBV6-1	TRBJ1-2	.	TGTGCCAGCAGTGAGTTTATGGACGCTTCCTATGGCTACACCTTC	CASSEFMDASYGYTF
.	TRBV20-1	TRBJ2-3	many	TGCAGTGCTAGAACTACGAATTCGGACACAGATACGCAGTATTTT	CSARTTNSDTDTQYF
.	TRBV5-1	TRBJ2-1	many	TGCGCCAGCATGGCGGTGACCTACAATGAGCAGTTCTTC	CASMAVTYNEQFF
.	TRBV18	TRBJ2-1	.	TGTGCCAGCTCACCGGAGGACCTATGCAATGAGCAGTTCTTC	CASSPEDLCNEQFF
.	TRBV6-1	TRBJ1-6	.	TGTGCAAGCAGTGAGGCAGCAAATTCACACCTCCACTTT	CASSEAANSHLHF
.	TRBV12-3/TRBV12-4	TRBJ1-3	many	TGTGCCAGCAGTTTGGGCGGATTCTCTGGAAACACCATATATTTT	CASSLGGFSGNTIYF
.	TRBV20-1	TRBJ2-1	.	TGTAGTGCTAGTCCCGGGACGAATACCAATGAGCAGTTCTTC	CSASPGTNTNEQFF
.	TRBV6-1	TRBJ2-1	many	TGTGCCAGCAGTGACAGGTCAGGTATTACTGAGCAGTTCTTC	CASSDRSGITEQFF
TRBD1	TRBV6-1	TRBJ1-2	many	TGTGCCAGCGGGAGCGGACAGGGAGGGACCCCTTACTATGGCTACACCTTC	CASGSGQGGTPYYGYTF
TRBD2	TRBV4-2	TRBJ2-3	.	TGTGCCAGAGGTCCTAGCGGGAGTGCAGGTACGCAGTATTTT	CARGPSGSAGTQYF
TRBD2	TRBV11-2	TRBJ2-7	many	TGTGCCAGCAGCGTAACTAGCGGGCGGTCCTACGAGCAGTACTTC	CASSVTSGRSYEQYF
TRBD2	TRBV10-2	TRBJ2-6	.	TGCGCCAGCAGCGAGACTAGCATCTCTGCGGCCAACGTCCTGACTTTC	CASSETSISAANVLTF
.	TRBV20-1	TRBJ2-7	many	TGCAGTGCTAGCACAGGATACGAGCAGTACTTC	CSASTGYEQYF
TRBD2	TRBV12-3/TRBV12-4	TRBJ2-1	many	TGTGCCAGCAGTTTCTCTGAGGCGGGAGCCCAGCAGTTCTTC	CASSFSEAGAQQFF
.	TRBV28	TRBJ2-7	many	TGTGCCAGCAGTTCCCGGGAGTCGGCCTACGAGCAGTACTTC	CASSSRESAYEQYF
.	TRBV20-1	TRBJ1-5	.	TGCAGTGCTAGATCTTTGGGCATAAGCAATCATCCCCAGCATTTT	CSARSLGISNHPQHF
.	TRBV14	TRBJ1-2	many	TGTGCCAGCAGCCCCGTCGGCCTCTATGGCTACACCTTC	CASSPVGLYGYTF
.	TRBV6-1	TRBJ1-5	.	TGTGCCAGCAGTGAGGGGTTTGCTCAGCCCCAGCATTTT	CASSEGFAQPQHF
TRBD2	TRBV11-1	TRBJ2-1	many	TGTGCCAGCAGCCGGGGACTAGCGGGTCCCAATGAGCAGTTCTTC	CASSRGLAGPNEQFF
.	TRBV19	TRBJ2-7	once	TGTTCCTGTAGTAATCCTTGGGACGGGGCCTACGAGCAGTACTTC	CSCSNPWDGAYEQYF
.	TRBV19	TRBJ2-3	many	TGTGCCAGTAGTAGTAGCGGTAGCACAGATACGCAGTATTTT	CASSSSGSTDTQYF